The present entry profiles one T cell receptor beta chain with its context. The CDR3 runs 15 residues. The ends lost 5 bases at V and 5 bases at J; junction bases unmatched: 10. The germline gives CDR1 SGHTA, CDR2 FQGNSA. Libraries were prepared by immunoSEQ multiplex PCR; TCRdb keeps only in-frame clonotypes and omits some of them. There are more than 30,000 clones in the sample; roughly 87% occur only once, and more than 3% lies in the top ten. This specimen belongs to a study of chemoradiotherapy in HPV16-positive cancers. This specimen consisted of blood, obtained from a patient who underwent chemoradiotherapy. The clonotype comes from a human donor with HPV-associated anogenital cancer. This chain joins TRBV7-2 and TRBJ2-5; 8 bases match TRBD1. CDR3: CASSASGGAWETQYF. Here the CDR3 DNA reads TGTGCCAGCAGCGCGTCAGGGGGCGCTTGGGAGACCCAGTACTTC.